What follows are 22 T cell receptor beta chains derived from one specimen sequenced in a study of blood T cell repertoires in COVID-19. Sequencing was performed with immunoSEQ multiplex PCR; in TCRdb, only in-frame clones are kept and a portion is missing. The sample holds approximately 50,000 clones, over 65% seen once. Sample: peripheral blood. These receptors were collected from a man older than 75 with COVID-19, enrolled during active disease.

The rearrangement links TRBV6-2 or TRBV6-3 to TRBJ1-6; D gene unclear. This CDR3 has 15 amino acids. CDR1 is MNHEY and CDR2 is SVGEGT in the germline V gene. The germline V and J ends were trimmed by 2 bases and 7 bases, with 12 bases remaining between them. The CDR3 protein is CASSYTDKVNSPLHF. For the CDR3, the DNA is TGTGCCAGCAGTTACACTGACAAGGTGAATTCACCCCTCCACTTT.

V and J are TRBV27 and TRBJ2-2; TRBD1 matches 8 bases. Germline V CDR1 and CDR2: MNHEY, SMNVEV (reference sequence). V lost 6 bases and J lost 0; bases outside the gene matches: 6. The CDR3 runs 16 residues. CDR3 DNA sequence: TGTGCCAGCAGCCGTAAGACAGGGGCGAACACCGGGGAGCTGTTTTTT. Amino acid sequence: CASSRKTGANTGELFF.

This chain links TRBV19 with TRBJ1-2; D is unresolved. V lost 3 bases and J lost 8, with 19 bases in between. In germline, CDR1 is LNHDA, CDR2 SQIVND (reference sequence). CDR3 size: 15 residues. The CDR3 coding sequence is TGTGCCAGTAGTATTCGTTCCGACGCTGGCGGGGGCTACACCTTC. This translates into CASSIRSDAGGGYTF.

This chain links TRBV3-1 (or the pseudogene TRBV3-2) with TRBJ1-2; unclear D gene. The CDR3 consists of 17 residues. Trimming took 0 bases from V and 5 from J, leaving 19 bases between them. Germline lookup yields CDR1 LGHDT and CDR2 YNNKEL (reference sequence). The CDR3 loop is CASSQDPGGSMIYGYTF. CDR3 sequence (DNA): TGTGCCAGCAGCCAAGATCCGGGAGGGAGCATGATTTATGGCTACACCTTC.

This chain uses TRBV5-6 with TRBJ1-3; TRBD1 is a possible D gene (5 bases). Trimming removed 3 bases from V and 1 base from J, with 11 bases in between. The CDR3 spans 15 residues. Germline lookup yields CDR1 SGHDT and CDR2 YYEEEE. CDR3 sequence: CASSSGGGSGNTIYF. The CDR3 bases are TGTGCCAGCAGCTCCGGCGGGGGGTCTGGAAACACCATATATTTT.

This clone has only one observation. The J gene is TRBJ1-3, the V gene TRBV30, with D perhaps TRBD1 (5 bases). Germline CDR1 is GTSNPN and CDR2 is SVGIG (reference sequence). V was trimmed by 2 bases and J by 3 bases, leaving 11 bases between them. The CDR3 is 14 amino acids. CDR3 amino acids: CAWSNRGSGNTIYF. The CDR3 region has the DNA TGTGCCTGGAGTAATAGGGGAAGTGGAAACACCATATATTTT.

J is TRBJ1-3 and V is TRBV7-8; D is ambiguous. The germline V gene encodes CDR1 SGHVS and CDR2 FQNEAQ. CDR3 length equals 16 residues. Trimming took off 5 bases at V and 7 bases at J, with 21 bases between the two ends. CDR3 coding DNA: TGTGCCAGCAGCAAAGCGATCGGGTCAGTTGGGAACACCATATATTTT. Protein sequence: CASSKAIGSVGNTIYF. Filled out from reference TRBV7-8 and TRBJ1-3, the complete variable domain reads GAGVSQSPRYKVAKRGQDVALRCDPISGHVSLFWYQQALGQGPEFLTYFQNEAQLDKSGLPSDRFFAERPEGSVSTLKIQRTQQEDSAVYLCASSKAIGSVGNTIYFGEGSWLTVV.

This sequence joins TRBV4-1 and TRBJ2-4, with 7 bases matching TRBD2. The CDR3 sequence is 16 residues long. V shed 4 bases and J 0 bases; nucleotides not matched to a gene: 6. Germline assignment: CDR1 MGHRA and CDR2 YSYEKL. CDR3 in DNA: TGCGCCAGCAGCCGCGGGAGCCTTTTAGCCAAAAACATTCAGTACTTC. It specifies CASSRGSLLAKNIQYF.

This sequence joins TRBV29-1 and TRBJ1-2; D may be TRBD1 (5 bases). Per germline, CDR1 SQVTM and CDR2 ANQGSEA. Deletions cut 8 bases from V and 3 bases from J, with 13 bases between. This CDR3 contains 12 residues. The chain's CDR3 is CSSQRGDYGYTF. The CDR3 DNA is TGCAGCAGCCAACGGGGGGACTATGGCTACACCTTC.

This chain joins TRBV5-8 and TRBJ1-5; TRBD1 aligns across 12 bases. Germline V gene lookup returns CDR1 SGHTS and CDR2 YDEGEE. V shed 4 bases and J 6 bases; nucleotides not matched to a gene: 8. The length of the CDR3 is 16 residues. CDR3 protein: CASSSGTGGIGQPQHF. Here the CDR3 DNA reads TGTGCCAGCAGCAGCGGGACAGGGGGCATCGGTCAGCCCCAGCATTTT.

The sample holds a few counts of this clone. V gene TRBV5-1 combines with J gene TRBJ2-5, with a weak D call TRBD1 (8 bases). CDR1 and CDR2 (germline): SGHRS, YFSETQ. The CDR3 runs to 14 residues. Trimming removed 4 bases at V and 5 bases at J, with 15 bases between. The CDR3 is CASSPGQGGETQYF. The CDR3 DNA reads TGCGCCAGCAGCCCAGGACAGGGAGGGGAGACCCAGTACTTC. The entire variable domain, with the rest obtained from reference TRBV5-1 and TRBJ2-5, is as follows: KAGVTQTPRYLIKTRGQQVTLSCSPISGHRSVSWYQQTPGQGLQFLFEYFSETQRNKGNFPGRFSGRQFSNSRSEMNVSTLELGDSALYLCASSPGQGGETQYFGPGTRLLVL.

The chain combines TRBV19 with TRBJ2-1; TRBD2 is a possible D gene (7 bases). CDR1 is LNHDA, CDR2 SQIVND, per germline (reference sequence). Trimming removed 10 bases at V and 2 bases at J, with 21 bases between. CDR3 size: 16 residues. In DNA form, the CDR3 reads TGTGCCACCGCTGGGGGGGCGGGTGCTACCTACAATGAGCAGTTCTTC. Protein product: CATAGGAGATYNEQFF.

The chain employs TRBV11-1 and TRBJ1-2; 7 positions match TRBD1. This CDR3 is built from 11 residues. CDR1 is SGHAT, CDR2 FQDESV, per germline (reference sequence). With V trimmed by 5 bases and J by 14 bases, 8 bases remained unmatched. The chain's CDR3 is CASSLGQAITF. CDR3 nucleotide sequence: TGTGCCAGCAGCCTCGGACAGGCTATTACCTTC. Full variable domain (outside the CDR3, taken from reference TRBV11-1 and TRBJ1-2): EAEVAQSPRYKITEKSQAVAFWCDPISGHATLYWYRQILGQGPELLVQFQDESVVDDSQLPKDRFSAERLKGVDSTLKIQPAELGDSAMYLCASSLGQAITFGSGTRLTVV.

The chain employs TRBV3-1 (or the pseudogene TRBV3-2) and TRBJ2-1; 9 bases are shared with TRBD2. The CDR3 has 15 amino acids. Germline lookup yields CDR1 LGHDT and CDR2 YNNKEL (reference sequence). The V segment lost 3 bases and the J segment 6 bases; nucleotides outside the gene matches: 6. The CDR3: CASSQDMTSGNEQFF. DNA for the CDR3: TGTGCCAGCAGCCAGGACATGACTAGCGGCAATGAGCAGTTCTTC.

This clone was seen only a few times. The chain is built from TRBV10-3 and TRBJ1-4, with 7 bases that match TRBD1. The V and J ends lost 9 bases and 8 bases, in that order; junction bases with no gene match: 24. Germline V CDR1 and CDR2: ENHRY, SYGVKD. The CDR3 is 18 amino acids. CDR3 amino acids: CAIGTERTGGRWEEKLFF. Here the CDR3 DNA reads TGTGCCATAGGGACAGAGCGGACCGGCGGCCGATGGGAGGAAAAACTGTTTTTT.

CDR3 sequence reads: CASTRGGNDNEQFF. In DNA form, the CDR3 reads TGCGCCAGCACACGGGGCGGGAACGACAATGAGCAGTTCTTC. V gene TRBV10-1 combines with J gene TRBJ2-1, with D possibly being TRBD2 (6 bases). With 7 bases removed from V and 5 bases from J, the gap between germline ends came to 15 bases. CDR1 WNHNN and CDR2 SYGVQD come from the germline V gene (reference sequence). The CDR3 extends over 14 amino acids.

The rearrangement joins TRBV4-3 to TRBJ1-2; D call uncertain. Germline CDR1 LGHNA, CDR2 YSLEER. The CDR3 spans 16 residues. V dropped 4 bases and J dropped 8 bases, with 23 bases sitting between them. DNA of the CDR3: TGCGCCAGCAGCCGGGAGAGGCGAGCGGCCAAGGAGGGCTACACCTTC. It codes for CASSRERRAAKEGYTF.

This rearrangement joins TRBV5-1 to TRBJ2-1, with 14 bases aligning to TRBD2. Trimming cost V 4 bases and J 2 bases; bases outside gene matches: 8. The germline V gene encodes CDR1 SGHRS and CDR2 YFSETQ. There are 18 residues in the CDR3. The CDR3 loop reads CASSPGTSGSGAYNEQFF. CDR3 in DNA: TGCGCCAGCAGCCCCGGGACTAGCGGGAGTGGGGCCTACAATGAGCAGTTCTTC.

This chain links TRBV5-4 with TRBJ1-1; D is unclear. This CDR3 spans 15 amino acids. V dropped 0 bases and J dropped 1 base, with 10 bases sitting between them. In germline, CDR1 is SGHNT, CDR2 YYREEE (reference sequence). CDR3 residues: CASSLAGVQNTEAFF. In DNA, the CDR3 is TGTGCCAGCAGCTTGGCCGGGGTCCAGAACACTGAAGCTTTCTTT.

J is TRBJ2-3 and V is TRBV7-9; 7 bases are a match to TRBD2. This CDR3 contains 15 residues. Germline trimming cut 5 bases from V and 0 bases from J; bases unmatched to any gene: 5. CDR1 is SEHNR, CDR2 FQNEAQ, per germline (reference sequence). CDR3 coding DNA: TGTGCCAGCAGCATCCTAGCGGCAAGCACAGATACGCAGTATTTT. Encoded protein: CASSILAASTDTQYF.

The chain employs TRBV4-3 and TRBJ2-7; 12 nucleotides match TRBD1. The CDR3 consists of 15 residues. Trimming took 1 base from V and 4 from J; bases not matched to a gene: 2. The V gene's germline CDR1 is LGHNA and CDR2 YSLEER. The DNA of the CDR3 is TGCGCCAGCAGCCAAGCGGGACAGGGGGCTTACGAGCAGTACTTC. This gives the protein CASSQAGQGAYEQYF.

The CDR3 DNA reads as TGTGCCTGGAGTATACCGGGACAGGGGGGGTTGCAAGAGACCCAGTACTTC. It codes for CAWSIPGQGGLQETQYF. The chain combines TRBV30 with TRBJ2-5, with 11 bases that match TRBD1. J gave up 2 bases and V 2 bases, and 10 bases lay outside the gene matches. The CDR3 is 17 amino acids. Germline CDR1 reads GTSNPN; CDR2 reads SVGIG (reference sequence). The full variable domain, completed using reference TRBV30 and TRBJ2-5, is SQTIHQWPATLVQPVGSPLSLECTVEGTSNPNLYWYRQAAGRGLQLLFYSVGIGQISSEVPQNLSASRPQDRQFILSSKKLLLSDSGFYLCAWSIPGQGGLQETQYFGPGTRLLVL.